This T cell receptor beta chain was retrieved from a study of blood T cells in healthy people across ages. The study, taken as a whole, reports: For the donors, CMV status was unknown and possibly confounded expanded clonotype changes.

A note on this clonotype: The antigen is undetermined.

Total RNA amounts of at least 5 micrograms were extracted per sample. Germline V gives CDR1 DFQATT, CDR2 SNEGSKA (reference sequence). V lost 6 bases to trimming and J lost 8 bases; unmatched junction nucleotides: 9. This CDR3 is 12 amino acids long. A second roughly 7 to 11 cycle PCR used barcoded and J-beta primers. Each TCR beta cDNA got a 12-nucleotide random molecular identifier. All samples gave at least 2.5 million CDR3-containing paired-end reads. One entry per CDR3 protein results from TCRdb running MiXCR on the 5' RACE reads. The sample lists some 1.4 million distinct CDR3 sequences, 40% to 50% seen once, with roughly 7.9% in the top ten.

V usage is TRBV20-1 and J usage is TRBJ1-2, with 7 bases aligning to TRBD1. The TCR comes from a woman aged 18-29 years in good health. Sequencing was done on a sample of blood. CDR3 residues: CSAPDRLRGYTF. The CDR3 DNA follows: TGCAGTGCACCGGACAGGTTGAGGGGCTACACCTTC.